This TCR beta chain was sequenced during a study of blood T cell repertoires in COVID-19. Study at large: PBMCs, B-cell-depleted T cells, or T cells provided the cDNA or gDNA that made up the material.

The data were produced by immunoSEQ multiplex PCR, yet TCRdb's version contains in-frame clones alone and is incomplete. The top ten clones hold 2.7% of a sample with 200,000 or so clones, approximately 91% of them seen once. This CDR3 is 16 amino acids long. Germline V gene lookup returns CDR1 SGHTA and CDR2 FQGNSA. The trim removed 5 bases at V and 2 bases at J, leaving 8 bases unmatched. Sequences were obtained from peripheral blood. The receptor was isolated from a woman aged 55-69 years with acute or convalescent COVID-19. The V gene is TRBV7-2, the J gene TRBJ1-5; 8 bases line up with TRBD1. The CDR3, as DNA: TGTGCCAGCAGCGCTAGGACAGGGTCGGGCAATCAGCCCCAGCATTTT. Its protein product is CASSARTGSGNQPQHF.